Detailed here is one T cell receptor beta chain. Its cognate antigen is unknown. The data belong to a study of T cell responses to AZD1222 COVID-19 vaccine. General study results and limits: Donors skewed white British and female; clonal diversity was possibly underestimated. After two AZD1222 doses, spike-specific TCR breadth and depth rose versus day 0. Dominant at 160-218 and 743-854, vaccine-associated CD4 TCRs also spanned spike. The study identified only five to seven AZD1222 recipients as seropositive at baseline.

The germline V gene has CDR1 LGHNA and CDR2 YNFKEQ. This CDR3 is 16 amino acids long. The trim removed 2 bases at V and 4 bases at J, leaving 9 bases unmatched. Produced via immunoSEQ multiplex PCR; TCRdb's table is partial and in-frame only. The sample gives roughly 120,000 clones, nearly 90% of which show up once; more than 10% is in the top ten. The TCR was taken from an adult in good health. The genes are TRBV4-2 and TRBJ2-7, with 9 bases identical to TRBD1. Sequences were derived from peripheral blood, sampled on day 0 of MenACWY control vaccination. This CDR3 reads CASSQSVAQGAYEQYF. As DNA, the CDR3 is TGTGCCAGCAGCCAATCGGTGGCACAGGGGGCTTACGAGCAGTACTTC.